This TCR beta chain appears in the sequencing data of a study of T cell repertoires in cytomegalovirus infection. Across the whole study: Well-studied HLA-B-restricted epitopes and recently identified HLA-C-restricted epitopes of CMV were both used in the study. The public TCR beta signatures pointed to both CMV infection and matching HLA type. Regarding the study as a whole: Summed frequency of shared TCR beta families picked out CMV carriers who also had the relevant HLA.

Only a few counts were recorded for this clonotype. Antigen: not known. CDR1 is SEHNR, CDR2 FQNEAQ, per germline (reference sequence). The germline V and J ends were trimmed by 5 bases and 7 bases, with 16 bases remaining between them. There are 14 residues in the CDR3. Each CDR3 protein is one row after TCRdb ran MiXCR on the reads. The sample lists hundreds of thousands of distinct CDR3 sequences; around 30% were seen once. This sequence originates from a human donor in good health (CMV status not recorded). Some clones in this sample may be carry-over from other donors' samples. The specimen was cultured PBMCs, collected from culture after CMV antigen stimulation. The J gene is TRBJ2-3, the V gene TRBV7-9; no reliable D call. This CDR3 is CASSLPSLRHTQYF. As DNA, the CDR3 is TGTGCCAGCAGCCTACCCTCTTTGAGGCATACGCAGTATTTT.